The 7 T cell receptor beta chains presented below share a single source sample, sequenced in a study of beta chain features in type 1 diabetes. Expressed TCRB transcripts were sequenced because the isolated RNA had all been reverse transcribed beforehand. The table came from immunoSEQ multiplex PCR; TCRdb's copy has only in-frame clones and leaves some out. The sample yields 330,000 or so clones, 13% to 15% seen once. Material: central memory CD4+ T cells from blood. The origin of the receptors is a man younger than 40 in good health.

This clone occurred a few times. DNA of the CDR3: TGTGCCAGCAGCTTGTCCGGGGGCTGGGAGCAGTTCTTC. Translation gives CASSLSGGWEQFF. The gene calls are TRBV5-5 and TRBJ2-1, with D possibly being TRBD1 or TRBD2 (6 bases each). The CDR3 is 13 amino acids. V was pared by 1 base and J by 10 bases, with 12 bases between. Germline-derived CDR1 and CDR2 are SGHKS and YYEKEE (reference sequence).

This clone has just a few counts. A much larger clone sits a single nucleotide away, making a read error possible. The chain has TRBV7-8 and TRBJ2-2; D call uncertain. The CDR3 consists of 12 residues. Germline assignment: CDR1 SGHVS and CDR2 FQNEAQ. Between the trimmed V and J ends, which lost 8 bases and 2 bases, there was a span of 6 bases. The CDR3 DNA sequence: TGTGCCAGCCGAAGAAACACCGGGGAGCTGTTTTTT. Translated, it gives CASRRNTGELFF.

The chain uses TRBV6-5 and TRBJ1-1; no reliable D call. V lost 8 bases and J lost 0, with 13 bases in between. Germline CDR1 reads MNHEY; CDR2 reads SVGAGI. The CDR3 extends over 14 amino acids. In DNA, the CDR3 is TGTGCCAGCTTCAAACCATCGTTGAACACTGAAGCTTTCTTT. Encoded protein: CASFKPSLNTEAFF.

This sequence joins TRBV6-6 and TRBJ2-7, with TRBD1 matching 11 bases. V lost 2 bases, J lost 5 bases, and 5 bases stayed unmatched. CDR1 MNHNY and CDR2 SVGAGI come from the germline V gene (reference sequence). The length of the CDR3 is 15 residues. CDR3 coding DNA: TGTGCCAGCAGTTACGTGGGACAGGGGGTCCACGAGCAGTACTTC. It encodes CASSYVGQGVHEQYF.

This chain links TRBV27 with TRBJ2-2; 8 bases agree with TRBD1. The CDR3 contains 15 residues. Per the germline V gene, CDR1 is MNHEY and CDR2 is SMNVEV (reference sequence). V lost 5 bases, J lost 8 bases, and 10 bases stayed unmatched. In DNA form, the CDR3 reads TGTGCCAGCAGTCCGCGGACAGGGTTAACGGGGGAGCTGTTTTTT. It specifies CASSPRTGLTGELFF.

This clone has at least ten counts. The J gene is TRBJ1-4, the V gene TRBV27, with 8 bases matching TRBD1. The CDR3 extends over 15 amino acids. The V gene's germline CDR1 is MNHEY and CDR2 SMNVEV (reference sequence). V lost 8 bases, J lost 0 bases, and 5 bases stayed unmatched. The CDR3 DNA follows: TGTGCCAGCCATCCAGGGGGCGCAACTAATGAAAAACTGTTTTTT. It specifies CASHPGGATNEKLFF. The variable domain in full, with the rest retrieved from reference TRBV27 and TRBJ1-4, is EAQVTQNPRYLITVTGKKLTVTCSQNMNHEYMSWYRQDPGLGLRQIYYSMNVEVTDKGDVPEGYKVSRKEKRNFPLILESPSPNQTSLYFCASHPGGATNEKLFFGSGTQLSVL.

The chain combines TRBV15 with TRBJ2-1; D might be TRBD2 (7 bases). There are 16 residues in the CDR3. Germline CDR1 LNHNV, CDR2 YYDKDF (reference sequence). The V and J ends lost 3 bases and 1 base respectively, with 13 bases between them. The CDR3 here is CATSRPRGGSYNEQFF. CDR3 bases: TGTGCCACCAGCAGGCCAAGGGGGGGTTCCTACAATGAGCAGTTCTTC.